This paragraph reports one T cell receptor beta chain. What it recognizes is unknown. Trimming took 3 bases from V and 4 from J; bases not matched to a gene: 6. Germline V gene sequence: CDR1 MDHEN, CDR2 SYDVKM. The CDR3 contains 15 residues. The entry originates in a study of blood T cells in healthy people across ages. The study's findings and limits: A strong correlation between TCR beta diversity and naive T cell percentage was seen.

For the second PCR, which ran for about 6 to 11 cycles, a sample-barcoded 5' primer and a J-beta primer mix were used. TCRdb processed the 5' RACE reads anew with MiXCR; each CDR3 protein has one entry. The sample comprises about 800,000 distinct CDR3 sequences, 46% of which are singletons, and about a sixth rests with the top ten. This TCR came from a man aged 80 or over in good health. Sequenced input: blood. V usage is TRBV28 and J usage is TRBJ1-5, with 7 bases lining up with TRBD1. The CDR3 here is CASSFSDRSNQPQHF. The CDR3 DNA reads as TGTGCCAGCAGTTTCTCGGACAGGAGTAATCAGCCCCAGCATTTT.